What follows is one TCR beta chain and its context. Its antigen specificity is not known. No base quality information exists; no much larger clone differs at one position. This sample is drawn from a study of control samples from healthy donors and cancer patients (dated by TCRdb to 2020 to 2022). Libraries were made using the immunoSEQ multiplex PCR assay. TCRdb obtained this table from immuneACCESS and retained in-frame rearrangements with V and J assigned. These tables miss some clones; where compared with another copy, unresolved V genes account for less than half of the shortfall, and the remainder is unexplained. Counted in this sample were more than 65,000 clones; about 87% of them appeared once. The ten largest make up 1.9% of the sample. Taken from cysteine to phenylalanine, the CDR3 has 14 residues. Just CDR3 DNA is preserved here, 42 bases in frame from base 1. The germline V and J ends show losses of 4 bases and 2 bases respectively, and no gene match explains 1 base of the junction. The germline V gene encodes CDR1 ENHRY and CDR2 SYGVKD.

This chain is built from TRBV10-3 and TRBJ2-3; 9 of the junction bases match TRBD2. Sequenced material: PBMCs. The sequence was obtained from a woman aged 60-70 years with head and neck cancer. In nucleotide form, the sequence is TGTGCCATCAGTGGGACTAGCGACACAGATACGCAGTATTTT. Its protein reads: CAISGTSDTDTQYF.